This T cell receptor (beta chain) was observed in a study of cytomegalovirus exposure and HLA in healthy donors (dated by TCRdb to about 2017). Background for the entire study: According to a later analysis, the 120 or so validation repertoires were produced on the same platform as the 666 repertoires of the first cohort. The aim of the study was to test whether cataloging public T cell receptors could identify signatures of past pathogen exposure. A separate validation cohort of approximately 120 different subjects was used in addition to the roughly 720-subject first cohort. To predict cytomegalovirus infection status, the study combined high-throughput TCR immunosequencing, statistical association of individual TCRs with disease status, and machine learning. Broad study findings and their caveats: In vitro tests confirmed that three of the cytomegalovirus-associated TCR beta chains recognize cytomegalovirus antigens. Of the cluster scores, around 95% were above 0 in a later analysis, which found that TCRs clustered in the first cohort also tended to co-occur in the approximately 110 validation repertoires. Most TCR sequences were observed very rarely across donors, whereas some public TCRs were present in many individuals. A later analysis had no HLA typing for the validation cohort, so co-occurrence there was scored across all 110 or so repertoires. In both the original and validation cohorts, the classifier was reported to diagnose cytomegalovirus status with high specificity and sensitivity. The authors suggested that the approach could potentially be generalized to other disease states and immunological phenotypes. In the study, 150 to 200 TCR beta chains were listed as associated with cytomegalovirus.

This clone was detected once. Its antigen remains unidentified. The sample holds no much larger clone one base away, and base qualities are not on file. Donors formed part of the validation cohort, which comprised about 130 subjects and was distinct from the first cohort of 670 or so subjects. The germline V gene provides CDR1 SGDLS and CDR2 YYNGEE. Here V drops 3 bases and J drops 2 bases, and the junction holds 10 bases not matched to any gene. The CDR3, cysteine through phenylalanine, is 19 amino acids long. Of the read, only the CDR3 DNA is kept; its 57 bases are in frame from base 1. Receptor libraries were prepared by the immunoSEQ multiplex PCR assay. For the original study's pipeline: A statistical classification framework was built to diagnose cytomegalovirus status from the catalog of TCR beta chain sequences. This is the immuneACCESS table as TCRdb keeps it, with only in-frame sequences that have V and J called. A part of the clones is gone; compared with another copy, unresolved V genes explain less than half, and the rest is unexplained. The D gene and trimming were derived from the DNA, and the V and J assignments and clone size from that table. The sample has about 95,000 clones on record, 85% of them singletons. The biggest ten clones account for roughly 20% of the sample.

The TCR sequence derives from a young man in good health and CMV-seropositive. Sequences were obtained from PBMCs. The V and J segments used are TRBV9 and TRBJ2-2, and 13 junctional nucleotides match TRBD2. The base sequence is TGTGCCAGCAGCGGAGGTCCGGGACTAGCGGGGTCAAACACCGGGGAGCTGTTTTTT. It translates to CASSGGPGLAGSNTGELFF.